Listed here are 16 T cell receptor beta chains from one sample, sequenced in a study of identifying expanded T cells in peripheral blood. Only in-frame clones appear in the TCRdb table, and some are missing; sequencing was by immunoSEQ multiplex PCR. The sample consists of about 100,000 clones, over 75% of them appearing once. Sequenced input: blood. Receptors were obtained from a person aged 18 to 70 in good health.

J is TRBJ2-3 and V is TRBV21-1. TRBV21-1 is flagged as a pseudogene. The CDR3 totals 15 residues. The CDR3 region has the DNA TGTGCCAGCAGCAAACCAAGCAGAAGCACAGATACGCAGTATTTT. Translation gives CASSKPSRSTDTQYF.

The CDR3, as DNA: TGCGCCAGCAGCTTGGGTGAGGGAGGCGATGGCTACACCTTC. Its translation: CASSLGEGGDGYTF. The rearrangement uses TRBV5-1 and TRBJ1-2; D is undetermined. Trimming pared 0 bases from V and 6 bases from J, leaving 12 bases between. This CDR3 comprises 14 residues. Per the germline V gene, CDR1 is SGHRS and CDR2 is YFSETQ.

The chain joins TRBV7-9 to TRBJ2-1; D may be TRBD1 or TRBD2 (6 bases each). CDR1 SEHNR and CDR2 FQNEAQ come from the germline V gene (reference sequence). The CDR3 length is 15 residues. Trimming pared 2 bases from V and 7 bases from J, leaving 15 bases between. For the CDR3, the DNA is TGTGCCAGCAGCTTACCCTGGGGGGCTAAGAATGAGCAGTTCTTC. Encoded protein: CASSLPWGAKNEQFF. Together with reference TRBV7-9 and TRBJ2-1, the CDR3 gives the full variable domain: DTGVSQNPRHKITKRGQNVTFRCDPISEHNRLYWYRQTLGQGPEFLTYFQNEAQLEKSRLLSDRFSAERPKGSFSTLEIQRTEQGDSAMYLCASSLPWGAKNEQFFGPGTRLTVL.

The chain has TRBV7-9 and TRBJ2-5; no clear D gene. The CDR3 contains 10 residues. Between the trimmed V and J ends, which lost 8 bases and 4 bases, there was a span of 5 bases. Germline V CDR1 and CDR2: SEHNR, FQNEAQ (reference sequence). CDR3 in amino acids: CASGIETQYF. The DNA of the CDR3 is TGTGCCAGCGGAATAGAGACCCAGTACTTC.

This clone has only one observation. This sequence joins TRBV18 and TRBJ2-7; unclear D gene. CDR1 and CDR2 from the germline V gene are KGHSH and LQKENI. The ends were cut back, 4 bases at V and 3 bases at J, with 10 bases in the middle. The CDR3 contains 13 residues. CDR3 nucleotide sequence: TGTGCCAGCTCACGAGTCAGTCTCTACGAGCAGTACTTC. Translated, it gives CASSRVSLYEQYF.

The chain is built from TRBV10-3 and TRBJ1-5, with TRBD1 matching 7 bases. The V gene end was trimmed by 10 bases and the J gene end by 5 bases; junction bases not matched to a gene: 11. The germline CDR1 and CDR2 sequences are ENHRY and SYGVKD. This CDR3 comprises 14 residues. CDR3 sequence: CATRRGSVDQPQHF. CDR3 bases: TGTGCCACACGCAGGGGGTCGGTTGATCAGCCCCAGCATTTT.

The gene calls are TRBV9 and TRBJ2-3; D is unresolved. The V end was cut by 2 bases, the J end by 2 bases, with 9 bases between. This CDR3 contains 14 residues. Germline V CDR1 and CDR2: SGDLS, YYNGEE. CDR3 sequence: CASSVAESTDTQYF. CDR3 nucleotide sequence: TGTGCCAGCAGCGTGGCGGAGTCCACAGATACGCAGTATTTT.

CDR3: CASSLSATNEKLFF. The CDR3 coding sequence is TGCGCCAGCAGCTTGTCTGCAACTAATGAAAAACTGTTTTTT. The rearrangement links TRBV5-1 to TRBJ1-4; no clear D gene. From germline, CDR1 is SGHRS and CDR2 YFSETQ. The CDR3 totals 14 residues. Trimming removed 1 base at V and 0 bases at J, with 4 bases between.

The gene calls are TRBV4-1 and TRBJ2-5; 8 bases align to TRBD1. J was trimmed by 5 bases and V by 5 bases; bases with no gene match: 10. The CDR3 is 15 residues long. Germline V gene data show CDR1 as MGHRA and CDR2 as YSYEKL. The CDR3 loop reads CASSGEDRDWETQYF. CDR3 DNA: TGCGCCAGCAGCGGTGAGGACAGGGATTGGGAGACCCAGTACTTC.

V and J are TRBV5-6 and TRBJ1-5, with no clear D. CDR3 length: 15 residues. The germline V gene has CDR1 SGHDT and CDR2 YYEEEE. V dropped 1 base and J dropped 4 bases, with 12 bases sitting between them. DNA of the CDR3: TGTGCCAGCAGCTTGTGGGGTGTTGGAAATCAGCCCCAGCATTTT. Amino acids: CASSLWGVGNQPQHF.

The CDR3 DNA sequence: TGTGCCAGCAGTTTATCGGGGTATCTCTCTGAAGCTTTCTTT. The encoded protein is CASSLSGYLSEAFF. The V gene is TRBV28, the J gene TRBJ1-1; D unclear. The ends were cut back, 1 base at V and 6 bases at J, with 12 bases in the middle. Germline V gene data show CDR1 as MDHEN and CDR2 as SYDVKM. The CDR3 loop spans 14 amino acids.

The CDR3 sequence: CASSTGLGYNEQFF. The CDR3 nucleotides read TGTGCCAGCAGTACGGGACTAGGCTACAATGAGCAGTTCTTC. This sequence joins TRBV2 and TRBJ2-1; TRBD2 matches 8 bases. Germline V lookup: CDR1 SNHLY, CDR2 FYNNEI. With 5 bases clipped from V and 3 bases from J, the junction kept 3 bases outside the gene matches. The CDR3 length is 14 residues.

This clone was recorded once. V gene TRBV18 combines with J gene TRBJ1-5; D perhaps matches TRBD1 (6 bases). This CDR3 contains 15 residues. Germline CDR1 reads KGHSH; CDR2 reads LQKENI. V was pared by 4 bases and J by 3 bases, with 13 bases between. The CDR3 nucleotides are TGTGCCAGCTCACTCCAGGGGACCCTCAATCAGCCCCAGCATTTT. This translates into CASSLQGTLNQPQHF.

The chain links TRBV13 to TRBJ2-5; D might be TRBD2 (7 bases). Germline CDR1 and CDR2: PRHDT and FYEKMQ (reference sequence). The CDR3 is made up of 17 amino acids. V was pared by 0 bases and J by 4 bases, with 18 bases between. Here the CDR3 DNA reads TGTGCCAGCAGCTTAGGAGAAGGCGGGGGCTGGGGAGAGACCCAGTACTTC. The encoded protein is CASSLGEGGGWGETQYF.

The chain links TRBV5-1 to TRBJ2-6; the match to TRBD1 covers 7 bases. The ends lost 0 bases at V and 0 bases at J; junction bases unmatched: 9. The germline gives CDR1 SGHRS, CDR2 YFSETQ. The CDR3 is 19 amino acids. The CDR3: CASSLGGQRDISGANVLTF. In nucleotides, the CDR3 is TGCGCCAGCAGCTTGGGGGGACAGCGAGACATCTCTGGGGCCAACGTCCTGACTTTC.

V is TRBV7-7 and J is TRBJ1-1; D perhaps matches TRBD1 (5 bases). The V end was cut by 11 bases, the J end by 6 bases, with 13 bases between. The length of the CDR3 is 11 residues. CDR1 is SSHAT, CDR2 FNYEAQ, per germline (reference sequence). The CDR3 DNA sequence: TGTGCCGTGGTGAGGGGCGCTGAAGCTTTCTTT. Protein sequence: CAVVRGAEAFF. Supplemented by reference TRBV7-7 and TRBJ1-1, the full variable domain reads GAGVSQSPRYKVTKRGQDVTLRCDPISSHATLYWYQQALGQGPEFLTYFNYEAQPDKSGLPSDRFSAERPEGSISTLTIQRTEQRDSAMYRCAVVRGAEAFFGQGTRLTVV.